This T cell receptor (beta chain) was identified during a study of glioma-infiltrating T cells. General study findings and limits: Non-neoplastic patients had below-expected tissue-blood divergence, while all gliomas exceeded expectation.

With regard to this clonotype: What it binds is unknown.

Germline CDR1 is SGHTA and CDR2 is FQGTGA. CDR3 length: 15 residues. The V and J ends lost 2 bases and 4 bases respectively, with 11 bases between them. Amplification of TCR alpha and beta CDR3 regions from RNA used iRepertoire nested multiplex PCR. TCRdb re-called the multiplex PCR reads with MiXCR, one entry per CDR3 protein. The table shows roughly 120,000 distinct CDR3 sequences, with less than 30% occurring only once. This chain uses TRBV7-3 with TRBJ2-2; D possibly corresponds to TRBD1 (5 bases). The TCR comes from a human donor with low-grade glioma or glioblastoma, undergoing nonglioma brain surgery, or in good health (not recorded which). The sample was glioma tissue, nonneoplastic brain tissue, or PBMCs (not recorded which). CDR3 loop: CASSLRGHSTGELFF. The CDR3 DNA reads as TGTGCCAGCAGCTTACGAGGACACAGCACCGGGGAGCTGTTTTTT.